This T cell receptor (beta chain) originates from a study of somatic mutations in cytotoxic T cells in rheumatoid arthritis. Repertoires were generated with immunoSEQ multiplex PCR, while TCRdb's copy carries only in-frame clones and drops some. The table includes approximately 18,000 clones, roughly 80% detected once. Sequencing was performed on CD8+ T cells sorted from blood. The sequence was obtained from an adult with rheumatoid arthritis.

The CDR3 reads CALGRTRQETQYF. The CDR3, as DNA: TGTGCCCTCGGACGGACAAGACAAGAGACCCAGTACTTC. The rearrangement joins TRBV30 to TRBJ2-5; weak D call: TRBD1 (5 bases). Trimming stripped 8 bases from V and 2 bases from J, with 15 bases between. Per germline, CDR1 GTSNPN and CDR2 SVGIG (reference sequence). The CDR3 is 13 residues long.